This TCR beta chain was sequenced for a study of spatial heterogeneity in lung cancer. Looking at the study overall: Detection of beta-chain sequences consistently exceeded that of alpha-chain sequences.

This CDR3 comprises 12 residues. Germline CDR1 reads DFQATT; CDR2 reads SNEGSKA (reference sequence). Between the trimmed V and J ends, which lost 7 bases and 6 bases, there was a span of 13 bases. This clonotype was recorded at least ten times. TCRdb re-called the 5' RACE reads with MiXCR, one entry per CDR3 protein. The table includes around 25,000 distinct CDR3 sequences, 10% to 15% detected once. Sample time point: sample taken at primary tumor resection. No cell sorting; template was whole RNA from tumor, lung tissue or PBMC. The V call is TRBV20-1, the J call TRBJ2-1; either TRBD1 or TRBD2 may supply D (5 bases each). The receptor was derived from a female donor with early-stage non-small cell lung cancer. This sample comprised PBMCs, obtained at surgery. CDR3 DNA sequence: TGCAGTGGTGAGGGGAAATTCAATGAGCAGTTCTTC. Protein product: CSGEGKFNEQFF.